The clone carrying this T cell receptor (beta chain) appeared once. Its antigen is not known. The CDR3 length is 15 residues. Generated by immunoSEQ multiplex PCR, the TCRdb table keeps only in-frame clones and is missing some. The sample holds 300,000 or so clones, 88% seen once. This specimen belongs to a study of cytomegalovirus exposure and HLA in healthy donors. Across the whole study: The 130 or so validation repertoires used the same platform as the approximately 700 first-cohort repertoires (as reported by a later analysis).

The study's findings and limits: With high specificity and sensitivity, the classifier reportedly diagnosed cytomegalovirus status.

Specimen: PBMCs. The V gene is TRBV21-1, the J gene TRBJ2-7; TRBD1 reflects the table's D call only, with no check against the DNA. TRBV21-1 is shown as a pseudogene. The receptor's source is a man between 25 and 39 years old in good health and CMV-seronegative. CDR3 loop: CASSTEGQGANEQYF. The CDR3 DNA reads as TGTGCCAGCAGCACCGAGGGACAGGGGGCCAACGAGCAGTACTTC.